Each of the 29 T cell receptor beta chains below was sequenced from the same sample in a study of cytomegalovirus exposure and HLA in healthy donors. The PCR employed 60 Vbeta primers together with 13 Jbeta primers. Using immunoSEQ multiplex PCR, the repertoire was profiled, and TCRdb retains in-frame clones only, with some absent. This table holds approximately 54,000 clones. The sequenced material came from PBMCs. These receptors all stem from a woman aged 40 to 50 in good health and CMV-seronegative.

The chain combines TRBV19 with TRBJ1-2; possibly TRBD1 for D (6 bases). The V end lost 7 bases, the J end lost 0 bases, and 18 bases lay between the germline ends. The length of the CDR3 is 16 residues. The germline gives CDR1 LNHDA, CDR2 SQIVND (reference sequence). CDR3 nucleotides: TGTGCCAGTACCCGGGGGGGGGCCCTCACTAACTATGGCTACACCTTC. This sequence encodes CASTRGGALTNYGYTF.

Remarks on this clone: Its ends do not fully match the called genes, so a read error is possible. The chain combines TRBV4-2 with TRBJ1-2; 7 bases align to TRBD1. Germline V gene lookup returns CDR1 LGHNA and CDR2 YNFKEQ. CDR3 length equals 14 residues. The CDR3 bases are TGTGCCAGCAGCGGGACAGATCGTAGCTATAGCTACACCTTC. Translated, it gives CASSGTDRSYSYTF.

This rearrangement joins TRBV5-6 to TRBJ2-7; a weak D match, TRBD2 (5 bases). The germline V gene encodes CDR1 SGHDT and CDR2 YYEEEE. The CDR3 sequence is 14 residues long. Trimming shortened V by 0 bases and J by 4 bases, and 11 bases separated the two germline ends. CDR3 DNA: TGTGCCAGCAGCTTGGCCGGGGTCCGATACGAGCAGTACTTC. Protein sequence: CASSLAGVRYEQYF.

CDR3 coding DNA: TGTGCCAGCAGTTACTCACCACAGGGGAGCTATGGCTACACCTTC. The encoded protein is CASSYSPQGSYGYTF. V gene TRBV6-5 combines with J gene TRBJ1-2; 7 nucleotides agree with TRBD1. CDR3 size: 15 residues. Germline lookup yields CDR1 MNHEY and CDR2 SVGAGI. With V trimmed by 0 bases and J by 4 bases, 5 bases remained unmatched.

This rearrangement joins TRBV27 to TRBJ1-5, with D tentatively TRBD1 (5 bases). Germline CDR1 and CDR2: MNHEY and SMNVEV (reference sequence). The CDR3 contains 14 residues. V lost 6 bases, J lost 4 bases, and 13 bases lay in between. In DNA form, the CDR3 reads TGTGCCAGCAGAAGTCCGGGACTTAATCAGCCCCAGCATTTT. Translating it yields CASRSPGLNQPQHF.

The chain joins TRBV25-1 to TRBJ1-2; D possibly corresponds to TRBD1 (6 bases). Trimming removed 3 bases from V and 8 bases from J, with 19 bases in between. There are 15 residues in the CDR3. Germline values: CDR1 MGHDK, CDR2 SYGVNS. The CDR3 loop reads CASSDPGQPAVGYTF. In DNA, the CDR3 is TGTGCCAGCAGTGACCCCGGACAGCCTGCGGTGGGCTACACCTTC.

The chain has TRBV6-1 and TRBJ2-3; 7 positions agree with TRBD2. In germline, CDR1 is MNHNS, CDR2 SASEGT. CDR3 length: 16 residues. V lost 2 bases and J lost 1; bases outside the gene matches: 6. The DNA for the CDR3 is TGTGCCAGCAGTGAATGGATCCTAGCGGGCACAGATACGCAGTATTTT. It yields the protein CASSEWILAGTDTQYF.

The chain joins TRBV30 to TRBJ1-6, with TRBD1 matching 7 bases. Germline V gene lookup returns CDR1 GTSNPN and CDR2 SVGIG (reference sequence). V was pared by 3 bases and J by 13 bases, with 15 bases of the junction left unmatched. The CDR3 is 15 amino acids. CDR3 loop: CAWRVTGTEQIPLHF. As DNA, the CDR3 is TGTGCCTGGAGGGTGACCGGGACAGAGCAGATCCCCCTCCACTTT.

This sequence joins TRBV5-1 and TRBJ1-1, with 8 bases lining up with TRBD1. The V gene's germline CDR1 is SGHRS and CDR2 YFSETQ. The V and J ends lost 4 bases and 0 bases, in that order; junction bases with no gene match: 5. CDR3 length equals 15 residues. This chain's CDR3 is CASSTMDRVNTEAFF. DNA for the CDR3: TGCGCCAGCAGCACTATGGACAGGGTGAACACTGAAGCTTTCTTT.

V usage is TRBV6-1 and J usage is TRBJ2-3; 8 nucleotides agree with TRBD2. This CDR3 has 14 residues. The J segment lost 6 bases and the V segment lost 7 bases, leaving 9 bases of the junction unmatched. Germline lookup yields CDR1 MNHNS and CDR2 SASEGT. CDR3 region: CASTAGGRRDTQYF. For the CDR3, the DNA is TGTGCCAGCACCGCGGGAGGCCGGCGGGATACGCAGTATTTT.

V gene TRBV18 combines with J gene TRBJ2-5; D might be TRBD2 (5 bases). Trimming took 1 base from V and 5 from J, leaving 14 bases between them. Germline CDR1 reads KGHSH; CDR2 reads LQKENI. This CDR3 is 15 amino acids long. Here the CDR3 DNA reads TGTGCCAGCTCACCACTCGCGGGTGAGGGTGAGACCCAGTACTTC. It yields the protein CASSPLAGEGETQYF.

The V gene is TRBV5-8, the J gene TRBJ2-6; D perhaps matches TRBD1 (6 bases). Trimming stripped 2 bases from V and 2 bases from J, with 8 bases between. There are 15 residues in the CDR3. From germline, CDR1 is SGHTS and CDR2 YDEGEE. CDR3 sequence reads: CASSFPGAGANVLTF. DNA of the CDR3: TGTGCCAGCAGCTTCCCAGGGGCTGGGGCCAACGTCCTGACTTTC.

The chain links TRBV5-6 to TRBJ1-2, with D perhaps matching TRBD1 (5 bases). The germline V gene encodes CDR1 SGHDT and CDR2 YYEEEE. V dropped 1 base and J dropped 5 bases, with 12 bases sitting between them. The length of the CDR3 is 14 residues. CDR3 loop: CASSLWGGGYGYTF. The CDR3 DNA reads as TGTGCCAGCAGCTTGTGGGGCGGTGGATATGGCTACACCTTC. Together with reference TRBV5-6 and TRBJ1-2, the CDR3 gives the full variable domain: DAGVTQSPTHLIKTRGQQVTLRCSPKSGHDTVSWYQQALGQGPQFIFQYYEEEERQRGNFPDRFSGHQFPNYSSELNVNALLLGDSALYLCASSLWGGGYGYTFGSGTRLTVV.

V gene TRBV27 combines with J gene TRBJ1-5; D is perhaps TRBD1 (5 bases). Germline values: CDR1 MNHEY, CDR2 SMNVEV (reference sequence). This CDR3 is built from 14 residues. Trimming left V 5 bases short and J 11 bases short, with 19 bases between. For the CDR3, the DNA is TGTGCCAGCAGTATCTCAGGTCTCCCGGGGGCCCAGCATTTT. Translation gives CASSISGLPGAQHF.

The chain links TRBV19 to TRBJ1-2; 8 nucleotides line up with TRBD1. The ends lost 7 bases at V and 5 bases at J; junction bases unmatched: 12. Germline V gene data show CDR1 as LNHDA and CDR2 as SQIVND (reference sequence). CDR3 length: 15 amino acids. Here the CDR3 reads CASTTGTGPLYGYTF. In DNA form, the CDR3 reads TGTGCCAGTACGACCGGGACAGGCCCACTATATGGCTACACCTTC.

The rearrangement links TRBV30 to TRBJ1-1; D might be TRBD1 (6 bases). V shed 0 bases and J shed 4 bases, with 12 bases lying between them. CDR1 and CDR2 (germline): GTSNPN, SVGIG (reference sequence). This CDR3 has 14 amino acids. In DNA, the CDR3 is TGTGCCTGGAGTGTTTTCAGGGGACGCACTGAAGCTTTCTTT. This codes for CAWSVFRGRTEAFF.

The rearrangement links TRBV30 to TRBJ1-1; 7 nucleotides agree with TRBD1. The germline CDR1 and CDR2 sequences are GTSNPN and SVGIG (reference sequence). CDR3 length equals 15 residues. Trimming cost V 8 bases and J 0 bases; bases outside gene matches: 12. CDR3 bases: TGTGCCGGGGGTAGGGGACAGTTCATGAACACTGAAGCTTTCTTT. Amino acid sequence: CAGGRGQFMNTEAFF.

The chain combines TRBV14 with TRBJ2-3, with 10 bases matching TRBD2. The CDR3 spans 16 residues. The trim removed 0 bases at V and 7 bases at J, leaving 7 bases unmatched. Germline CDR1 and CDR2: SGHDN and FVKESK. The CDR3 coding sequence is TGTGCCAGCAGCCAAGATCTCCTAGCGGGAGTAAATACGCAGTATTTT. It encodes CASSQDLLAGVNTQYF. The full variable domain, its missing parts supplied by reference TRBV14 and TRBJ2-3, is EAGVTQFPSHSVIEKGQTVTLRCDPISGHDNLYWYRRVMGKEIKFLLHFVKESKQDESGMPNNRFLAERTGGTYSTLKVQPAELEDSGVYFCASSQDLLAGVNTQYFGPGTRLTVL.

The gene calls are TRBV9 and TRBJ2-6; maybe TRBD1 (6 bases). CDR3 length equals 17 residues. V lost 2 bases, J lost 2 bases, and 14 bases lay in between. The germline V gene encodes CDR1 SGDLS and CDR2 YYNGEE. In DNA form, the CDR3 reads TGTGCCAGCAGCGTTGTGCCCTGGGGGCCTGGGGCCAACGTCCTGACTTTC. Its protein is CASSVVPWGPGANVLTF.

The chain is built from TRBV10-3 and TRBJ1-1; 10 bases line up with TRBD1. V dropped 6 bases and J dropped 5; count of bases not matched to a gene: 6. Germline assignment: CDR1 ENHRY and CDR2 SYGVKD. CDR3 length equals 14 residues. CDR3 sequence reads: CAIRATGGLTEAFF. The DNA of the CDR3 is TGTGCCATCAGGGCGACAGGGGGCTTGACTGAAGCTTTCTTT.

This chain connects TRBV7-2 to TRBJ2-1; TRBD2 might be the D (7 bases). V was pared by 1 base and J by 9 bases, with 16 bases between. Germline values: CDR1 SGHTA, CDR2 FQGNSA. The CDR3 totals 15 residues. CDR3 coding DNA: TGTGCCAGCAGCTTAGACGGAGGGGGGGTACCTGAGCAGTTCTTC. Its protein is CASSLDGGGVPEQFF.

Here the CDR3 DNA reads TGTGCCAGCGGCGAGACTAGCGGGAATTTCGGGGAGCTGTTTTTT. Translating gives CASGETSGNFGELFF. V is TRBV7-9 and J is TRBJ2-2, with TRBD2 matching over 11 bases. The CDR3 has 15 amino acids. The trim removed 8 bases at V and 7 bases at J, leaving 9 bases unmatched. Germline-derived CDR1 and CDR2 are SEHNR and FQNEAQ (reference sequence).

V and J are TRBV28 and TRBJ2-7, with 8 positions matching TRBD2. Trimming at V came to 3 bases and at J to 4 bases, leaving 8 bases not matched to a gene. The CDR3 covers 15 residues. CDR1 is MDHEN, CDR2 SYDVKM, per germline. The CDR3 coding sequence is TGTGCCAGCAGTTTGGCGAGCGGGGGTTTATACGAGCAGTACTTC. Residues: CASSLASGGLYEQYF.

J is TRBJ1-1 and V is TRBV18; 12 bases agree with TRBD1. J lost 3 bases, V lost 1 base, and 9 bases had no gene match. CDR1 KGHSH and CDR2 LQKENI come from the germline V gene. This CDR3 spans 18 amino acids. DNA of the CDR3: TGTGCCAGCTCACCACGGGACGGGACAGGGGGCGCGTACACTGAAGCTTTCTTT. Its protein product is CASSPRDGTGGAYTEAFF.

The chain combines TRBV7-6 with TRBJ2-2; D remains unclear. V lost 5 bases, J lost 2 bases, and 9 bases lay in between. Germline V gene data show CDR1 as SGHVS and CDR2 as FNYEAQ. The CDR3 sequence is 14 residues long. The CDR3 nucleotides are TGTGCCAGCAGCCAGACTCTTAACACCGGGGAGCTGTTTTTT. Residues: CASSQTLNTGELFF. The whole variable domain, filled in from reference TRBV7-6 and TRBJ2-2, reads GAGVSQSPRYKVTKRGQDVALRCDPISGHVSLYWYRQALGQGPEFLTYFNYEAQQDKSGLPNDRFSAERPEGSISTLTIQRTEQRDSAMYRCASSQTLNTGELFFGEGSRLTVL.

This chain links TRBV5-1 with TRBJ2-1; 13 nucleotides align to TRBD2. This CDR3 is built from 16 residues. Germline V gene data show CDR1 as SGHRS and CDR2 as YFSETQ. J lost 12 bases, V lost 3 bases, and 12 bases had no gene match. CDR3 sequence (DNA): TGCGCCAGCAGCTCCGGACTAGCGGGGGCCGCTGAGGGGCAGTTCTTC. Protein product: CASSSGLAGAAEGQFF.

The chain employs TRBV5-1 and TRBJ1-6, with D unclear. Germline CDR1 and CDR2: SGHRS and YFSETQ. The V and J ends lost 0 bases and 7 bases respectively, with 5 bases between them. The CDR3 runs 13 residues. The DNA of the CDR3 is TGCGCCAGCAGCTTGGACGGGAATTCACCCCTCCACTTT. Protein: CASSLDGNSPLHF.

This chain uses TRBV5-1 with TRBJ2-1; 8 nucleotides agree with TRBD1. This CDR3 region has 14 residues. The V segment lost 1 base and the J segment 6 bases; nucleotides outside the gene matches: 3. Germline V gives CDR1 SGHRS, CDR2 YFSETQ. In DNA form, the CDR3 reads TGCGCCAGCAGCTTGACGGACAGGGTCAATGAGCAGTTCTTC. Residues: CASSLTDRVNEQFF.

The J gene is TRBJ2-5, the V gene TRBV18; maybe TRBD2 (5 bases). The germline CDR1 and CDR2 sequences are KGHSH and LQKENI. V lost 2 bases and J 0 bases, leaving 10 bases between the germline ends. There are 15 residues in the CDR3. CDR3 loop: CASSPSFGDQETQYF. The CDR3 DNA sequence: TGTGCCAGCTCACCAAGTTTCGGGGACCAAGAGACCCAGTACTTC.